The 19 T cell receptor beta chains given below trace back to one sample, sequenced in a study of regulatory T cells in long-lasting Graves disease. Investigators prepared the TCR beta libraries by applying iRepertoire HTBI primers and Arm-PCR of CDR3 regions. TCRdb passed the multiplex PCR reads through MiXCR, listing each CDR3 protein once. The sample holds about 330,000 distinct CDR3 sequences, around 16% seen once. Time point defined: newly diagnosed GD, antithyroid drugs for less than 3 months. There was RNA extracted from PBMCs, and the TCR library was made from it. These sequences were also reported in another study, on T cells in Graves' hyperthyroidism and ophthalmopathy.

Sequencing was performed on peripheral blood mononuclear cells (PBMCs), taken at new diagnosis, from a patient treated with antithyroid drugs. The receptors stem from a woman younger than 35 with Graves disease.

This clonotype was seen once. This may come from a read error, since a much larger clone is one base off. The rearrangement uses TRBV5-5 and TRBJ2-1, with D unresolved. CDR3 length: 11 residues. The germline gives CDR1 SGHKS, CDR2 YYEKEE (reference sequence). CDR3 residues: CASSLVDEQSF. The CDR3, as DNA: TGTGCCAGCAGCTTGGTGGATGAGCAGTCCTTC.

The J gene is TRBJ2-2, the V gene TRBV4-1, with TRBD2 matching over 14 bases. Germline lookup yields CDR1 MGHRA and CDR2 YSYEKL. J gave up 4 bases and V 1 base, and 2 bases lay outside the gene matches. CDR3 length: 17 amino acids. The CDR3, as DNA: TGCGCCAGCAGCCAAGGACTAGCGGGAGGGCCCACCGGGGAGCTGTTTTTT. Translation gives CASSQGLAGGPTGELFF.

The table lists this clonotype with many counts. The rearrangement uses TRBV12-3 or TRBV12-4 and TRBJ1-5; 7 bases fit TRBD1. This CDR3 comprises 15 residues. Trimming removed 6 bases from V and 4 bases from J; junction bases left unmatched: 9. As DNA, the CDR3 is TGTGCCAGCAGCAAGACAGGGCGGGGGAATCAGCCCCAGCATTTT. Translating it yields CASSKTGRGNQPQHF.

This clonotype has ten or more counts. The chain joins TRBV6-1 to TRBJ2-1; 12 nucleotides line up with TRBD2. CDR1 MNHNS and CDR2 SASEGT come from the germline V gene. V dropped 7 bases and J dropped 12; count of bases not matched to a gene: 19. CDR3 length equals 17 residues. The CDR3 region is CASTQGRTTSGSGSQFF. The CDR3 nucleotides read TGTGCCAGCACCCAGGGGCGGACGACTAGCGGGAGCGGCTCGCAGTTCTTC.

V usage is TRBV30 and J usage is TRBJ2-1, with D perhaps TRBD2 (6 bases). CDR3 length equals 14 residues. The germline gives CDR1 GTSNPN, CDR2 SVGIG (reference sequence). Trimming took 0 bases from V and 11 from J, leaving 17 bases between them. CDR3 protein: CAWSVVSGAAKQFF. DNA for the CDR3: TGTGCCTGGAGTGTAGTGTCGGGAGCAGCTAAGCAGTTCTTC. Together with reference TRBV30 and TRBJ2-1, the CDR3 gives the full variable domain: SQTIHQWPATLVQPVGSPLSLECTVEGTSNPNLYWYRQAAGRGLQLLFYSVGIGQISSEVPQNLSASRPQDRQFILSSKKLLLSDSGFYLCAWSVVSGAAKQFFGPGTRLTVL.

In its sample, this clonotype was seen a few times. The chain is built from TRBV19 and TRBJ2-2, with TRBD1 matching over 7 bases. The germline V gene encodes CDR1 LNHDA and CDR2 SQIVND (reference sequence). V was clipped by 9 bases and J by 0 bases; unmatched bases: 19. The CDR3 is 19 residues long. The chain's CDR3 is CARHQRDRRQKANTGELFF. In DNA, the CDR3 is TGTGCCAGGCACCAAAGGGACAGACGGCAGAAAGCGAACACCGGGGAGCTGTTTTTT.

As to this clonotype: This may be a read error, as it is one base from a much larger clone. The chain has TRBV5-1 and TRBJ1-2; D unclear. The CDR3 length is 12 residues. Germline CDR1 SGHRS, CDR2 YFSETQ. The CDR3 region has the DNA TGCGCCAGCAGGGAATCGGACTATGGCTACGCCTTC. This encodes CASRESDYGYAF.

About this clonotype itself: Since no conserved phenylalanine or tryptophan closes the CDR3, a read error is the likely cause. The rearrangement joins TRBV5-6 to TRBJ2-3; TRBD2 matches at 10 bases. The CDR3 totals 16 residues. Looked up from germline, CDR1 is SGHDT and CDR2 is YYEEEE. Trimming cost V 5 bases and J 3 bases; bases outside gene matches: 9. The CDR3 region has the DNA TGTGCCAGCAGTCCACAGGGACTAGCGAAAACAGATACGCAGTATTCT. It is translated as CASSPQGLAKTDTQYS.

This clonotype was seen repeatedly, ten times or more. CDR3 in amino acids: CASRRGKRQAPYEQYF. Written as DNA, the CDR3 is TGTGCCAGCAGAAGAGGAAAGAGGCAGGCTCCCTACGAGCAGTACTTC. The rearrangement uses TRBV28 and TRBJ2-7, with D unclear. The germline V gene encodes CDR1 MDHEN and CDR2 SYDVKM. This CDR3 has 16 residues. V lost 6 bases and J 2 bases, leaving 20 bases between the germline ends.

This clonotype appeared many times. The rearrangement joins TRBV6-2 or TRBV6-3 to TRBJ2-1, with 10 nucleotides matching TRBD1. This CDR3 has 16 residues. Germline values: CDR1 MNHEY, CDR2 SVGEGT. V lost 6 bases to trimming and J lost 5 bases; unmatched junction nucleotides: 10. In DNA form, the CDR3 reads TGTGCCAGCAGCCCGATAGACAGGGGGCGGGACAATGAGCAGTTCTTC. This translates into CASSPIDRGRDNEQFF.

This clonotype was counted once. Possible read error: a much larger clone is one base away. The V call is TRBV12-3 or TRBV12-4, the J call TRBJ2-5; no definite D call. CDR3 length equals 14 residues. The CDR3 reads CVSSPMELQETQYF. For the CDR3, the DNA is TGTGTCAGCAGTCCAATGGAGCTCCAAGAGACCCAGTACTTC.

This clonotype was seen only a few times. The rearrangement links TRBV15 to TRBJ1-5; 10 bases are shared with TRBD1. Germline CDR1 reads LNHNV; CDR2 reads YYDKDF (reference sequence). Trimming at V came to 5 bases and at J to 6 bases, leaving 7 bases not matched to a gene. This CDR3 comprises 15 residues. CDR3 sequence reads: CATSGTGDFTQPQHF. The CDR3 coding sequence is TGTGCCACCAGCGGGACAGGGGATTTTACTCAGCCCCAGCATTTT. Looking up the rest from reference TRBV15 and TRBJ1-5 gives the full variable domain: DAMVIQNPRYQVTQFGKPVTLSCSQTLNHNVMYWYQQKSSQAPKLLFHYYDKDFNNEADTPDNFQSRRPNTSFCFLDIRSPGLGDTAMYLCATSGTGDFTQPQHFGDGTRLSIL.

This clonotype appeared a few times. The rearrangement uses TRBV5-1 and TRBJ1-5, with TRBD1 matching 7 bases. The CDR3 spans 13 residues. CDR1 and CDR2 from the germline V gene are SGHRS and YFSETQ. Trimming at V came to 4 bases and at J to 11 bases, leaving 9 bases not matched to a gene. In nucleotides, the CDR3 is TGCGCCAGCAGCCTGGACAGGTCCGGGACCCAGCATTTT. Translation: CASSLDRSGTQHF.

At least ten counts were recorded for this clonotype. The CDR3 region has the DNA TGTGCCAGCACGAACTCCGGGCAGGGCCGGGTTAACTATGGCTACACCTTC. Its translation is CASTNSGQGRVNYGYTF. The chain joins TRBV28 to TRBJ1-2, with D perhaps TRBD1 (5 bases). The ends were cut back, 7 bases at V and 1 base at J, with 22 bases in the middle. This CDR3 is 17 amino acids long. CDR1 and CDR2 from the germline V gene are MDHEN and SYDVKM.

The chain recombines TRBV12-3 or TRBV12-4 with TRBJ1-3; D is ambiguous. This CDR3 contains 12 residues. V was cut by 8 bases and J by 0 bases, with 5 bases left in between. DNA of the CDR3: TGTGCCAGCCCTAGCTCTGGAAACACCATATATTTT. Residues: CASPSSGNTIYF.

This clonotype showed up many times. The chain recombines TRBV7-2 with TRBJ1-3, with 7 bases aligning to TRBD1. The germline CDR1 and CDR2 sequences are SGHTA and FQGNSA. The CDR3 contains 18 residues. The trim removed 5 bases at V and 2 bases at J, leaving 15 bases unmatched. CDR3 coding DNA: TGTGCCAGCAGCCCCGCCAGGGGGAGGGGGAGGGCTGGAAACACCATATATTTT. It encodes CASSPARGRGRAGNTIYF.

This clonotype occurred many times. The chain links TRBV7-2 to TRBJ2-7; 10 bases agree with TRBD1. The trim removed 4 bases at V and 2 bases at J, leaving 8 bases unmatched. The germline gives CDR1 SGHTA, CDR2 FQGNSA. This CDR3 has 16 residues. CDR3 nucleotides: TGTGCCAGCAGCTCAGAGGGGACAGGGGTTCCCTACGAGCAGTACTTC. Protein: CASSSEGTGVPYEQYF.

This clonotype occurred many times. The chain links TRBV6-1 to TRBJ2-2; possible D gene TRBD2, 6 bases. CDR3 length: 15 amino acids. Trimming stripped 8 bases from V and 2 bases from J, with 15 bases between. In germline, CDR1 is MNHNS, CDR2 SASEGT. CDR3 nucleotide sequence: TGTGCCAGCGGGGCCGGGACTTTAAACACCGGGGAGCTGTTTTTT. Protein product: CASGAGTLNTGELFF.

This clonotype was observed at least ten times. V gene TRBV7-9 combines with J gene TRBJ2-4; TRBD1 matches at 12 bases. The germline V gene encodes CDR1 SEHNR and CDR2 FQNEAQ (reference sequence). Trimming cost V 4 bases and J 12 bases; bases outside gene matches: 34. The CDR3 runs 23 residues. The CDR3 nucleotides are TGTGCCAGCAGCTCCGGGACAGGGGGCCTACCCCACAAAAACATTCAGTACTCCTTCGGTCAGTACTTC. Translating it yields CASSSGTGGLPHKNIQYSFGQYF.